Shown below are 25 T cell receptor beta chains from a single sample sequenced in a study of T cell repertoires in cytomegalovirus infection. Via MiXCR, TCRdb re-called the reads, giving one row per CDR3 protein. The sample has approximately 97,000 distinct CDR3 sequences, 15% to 20% seen once; the top ten hold around 8.5%. Sequenced: PBMCs. These receptors originate from a human donor in good health (CMV status not recorded). Some clones in this sample may be carry-over from other donors' samples.

V gene TRBV28 combines with J gene TRBJ1-1; TRBD1 agrees at 9 bases. The CDR3 runs to 15 residues. J gave up 4 bases and V 5 bases, and 8 bases lay outside the gene matches. Germline assignment: CDR1 MDHEN and CDR2 SYDVKM. Here the CDR3 reads CASSPGQGRGTEAFF. The CDR3 nucleotides are TGTGCCAGCAGTCCCGGACAGGGGAGGGGCACTGAAGCTTTCTTT.

The chain recombines TRBV5-1 with TRBJ2-5; D not certain. The CDR3 covers 13 residues. Germline values: CDR1 SGHRS, CDR2 YFSETQ. Trimming left V 7 bases short and J 2 bases short, with 12 bases between. CDR3 DNA sequence: TGCGCCAGCGCATGGTGGCAACAAGAGACCCAGTACTTC. Residues: CASAWWQQETQYF.

This clonotype was counted many times. The genes are TRBV7-2 and TRBJ2-3; the match to TRBD1 covers 7 bases. Losses at the gene ends were 1 base for V and 4 bases for J; bases not matched to a gene: 5. CDR3 length: 15 amino acids. The germline V gene encodes CDR1 SGHTA and CDR2 FQGNSA. CDR3 protein: CASSLGQGRADTQYF. CDR3 nucleotide sequence: TGTGCCAGCAGCTTAGGACAGGGAAGAGCAGATACGCAGTATTTT.

The V gene is TRBV7-2, the J gene TRBJ2-4; D might be TRBD1 (5 bases). V lost 4 bases, J lost 0 bases, and 16 bases lay in between. The CDR3 is 17 residues long. Germline CDR1 and CDR2: SGHTA and FQGNSA. CDR3 sequence: CASSSPGFILAKNIQYF. DNA for the CDR3: TGTGCCAGCAGCTCACCAGGGTTTATCTTAGCCAAAAACATTCAGTACTTC. Together with reference TRBV7-2 and TRBJ2-4, the CDR3 gives the full variable domain: GAGVSQSPSNKVTEKGKDVELRCDPISGHTALYWYRQSLGQGLEFLIYFQGNSAPDKSGLPSDRFSAERTGGSVSTLTIQRTQQEDSAVYLCASSSPGFILAKNIQYFGAGTRLSVL.

This clonotype was observed many times. The V call is TRBV7-2, the J call TRBJ2-3, with TRBD2 as a possible D gene (6 bases). Germline CDR1 SGHTA, CDR2 FQGNSA. The CDR3 is 16 residues long. The V and J ends lost 5 bases and 1 base respectively, with 16 bases between them. This chain's CDR3 is CASSPAERAGTDTQYF. CDR3 nucleotides: TGTGCCAGCAGCCCCGCGGAGCGGGCGGGCACAGATACGCAGTATTTT.

This clonotype was counted at least ten times. In DNA, the CDR3 is TGTGCCAGCAGCTTAGTGGTCGGGGGGAATCAGCCCCAGCATTTT. Amino acids: CASSLVVGGNQPQHF. The V call is TRBV7-2, the J call TRBJ1-5, with D maybe TRBD1 (5 bases). Between the trimmed V and J ends, which lost 1 base and 4 bases, there was a span of 11 bases. Germline CDR1 is SGHTA and CDR2 is FQGNSA. This CDR3 is 15 amino acids long.

This clonotype was seen a few times. CDR3 DNA: TGTGCCAGCAGCTTAAAGGGGCAGGGATTAGAAGAAAAACTGTTTTTT. It translates to CASSLKGQGLEEKLFF. V and J are TRBV7-9 and TRBJ1-4; possible D gene TRBD1, 5 bases. V lost 2 bases and J 8 bases, leaving 18 bases between the germline ends. The germline CDR1 and CDR2 sequences are SEHNR and FQNEAQ (reference sequence). The CDR3 extends over 16 amino acids.

The J gene is TRBJ1-1, the V gene TRBV7-9, with no clear D. The CDR3 contains 15 residues. Trimming left V 4 bases short and J 4 bases short, with 16 bases between. Germline assignment: CDR1 SEHNR and CDR2 FQNEAQ (reference sequence). CDR3 DNA: TGTGCCAGCAGCTCAACGATACTTTTGGGCACTGAAGCTTTCTTT. Protein sequence: CASSSTILLGTEAFF. The complete variable domain, with remaining parts taken from reference TRBV7-9 and TRBJ1-1, reads DTGVSQNPRHKITKRGQNVTFRCDPISEHNRLYWYRQTLGQGPEFLTYFQNEAQLEKSRLLSDRFSAERPKGSFSTLEIQRTEQGDSAMYLCASSSTILLGTEAFFGQGTRLTVV.

This clonotype has just a few counts. V is TRBV10-3 and J is TRBJ1-5, with D possibly matching TRBD1 (6 bases). This CDR3 is 13 amino acids long. Trimming took off 4 bases at V and 4 bases at J, with 8 bases between the two ends. Germline assignment: CDR1 ENHRY and CDR2 SYGVKD. Here the CDR3 reads CAISVQGNQPQHF. The CDR3 coding sequence is TGTGCCATCAGTGTACAGGGAAATCAGCCCCAGCATTTT.

The J gene is TRBJ1-5, the V gene TRBV2; the D is unclear. CDR1 is SNHLY and CDR2 is FYNNEI in the germline V gene. V lost 3 bases and J 1 base, leaving 10 bases between the germline ends. This CDR3 comprises 15 residues. In DNA form, the CDR3 reads TGTGCCAGCAGTGAGTCGGCGGCAAGCAATCAGCCCCAGCATTTT. It specifies CASSESAASNQPQHF.

This clonotype was found many times. The V call is TRBV7-8, the J call TRBJ2-1, with 8 bases matching TRBD2. Trimming at V came to 7 bases and at J to 1 base, leaving 9 bases not matched to a gene. The CDR3 has 16 residues. Germline-derived CDR1 and CDR2 are SGHVS and FQNEAQ. The CDR3 loop reads CASTHRGGGSYNEQFF. The DNA for the CDR3 is TGTGCCAGCACCCACCGGGGCGGGGGGTCCTACAATGAGCAGTTCTTC.

The CDR3 DNA reads TGCAGTGCTGGAACCGGGGGGGCTTCGGAGCAGTACTTC. Translation: CSAGTGGASEQYF. The V call is TRBV20-1, the J call TRBJ2-7; 8 bases map to TRBD2. Germline V lookup: CDR1 DFQATT, CDR2 SNEGSKA (reference sequence). V shed 5 bases and J 7 bases; nucleotides not matched to a gene: 10. The CDR3 extends over 13 amino acids.

The chain recombines TRBV5-4 with TRBJ2-5; 7 bases align to TRBD2. The CDR3 has 15 amino acids. Germline trimming cut 0 bases from V and 5 bases from J; bases unmatched to any gene: 7. The germline CDR1 and CDR2 sequences are SGHNT and YYREEE (reference sequence). The CDR3 DNA reads as TGTGCCAGCAGCTTGGAGGGAGGGGAGGTGGAGACCCAGTACTTC. Translating it yields CASSLEGGEVETQYF.

This clonotype was detected ten times or more. CDR3 nucleotide sequence: TGTGCCAGCAGGTACCGCAAACAGGGCTCCTCAGGAAGTCTCCACAATTCACCCCTCCACTTT. As protein: CASRYRKQGSSGSLHNSPLHF. The chain carries TRBV27 and TRBJ1-6; D perhaps matches TRBD1 (6 bases). This CDR3 has 21 residues. Germline CDR1 MNHEY, CDR2 SMNVEV (reference sequence). V was trimmed by 6 bases and J by 7 bases, leaving 34 bases between them.

This clonotype was detected many times. V gene TRBV7-6 combines with J gene TRBJ1-3, with 7 bases lining up with TRBD1. Germline V lookup: CDR1 SGHVS, CDR2 FNYEAQ. The J segment lost 0 bases and the V segment lost 4 bases, leaving 6 bases of the junction unmatched. The CDR3 has 16 amino acids. This CDR3 is CASSSTGQDSGNTIYF. The CDR3 DNA reads as TGTGCCAGCAGCTCCACCGGACAGGACTCTGGAAACACCATATATTTT.

The genes are TRBV2 and TRBJ2-1; 11 bases agree with TRBD1. Germline V CDR1 and CDR2: SNHLY, FYNNEI. The J segment lost 4 bases and the V segment lost 4 bases, leaving 3 bases of the junction unmatched. The CDR3 sequence is 15 residues long. The CDR3 DNA sequence: TGTGCCAGCAGTGGGGACAGGGGGAGTTACAATGAGCAGTTCTTC. It encodes CASSGDRGSYNEQFF.

In the case of this clonotype: A single base separates this from a much larger clone, so it may be a read error. The rearrangement uses TRBV4-1 and TRBJ2-1; the match to TRBD1 covers 9 bases. The CDR3 is made up of 16 amino acids. Germline lookup yields CDR1 MGHRA and CDR2 YSYEKL. CDR3 residues: CASSRDRVGTYNDQFF. The CDR3 DNA follows: TGCGCCAGCAGCCGGGACAGGGTTGGAACCTACAATGATCAGTTCTTC.

The V gene is TRBV25-1, the J gene TRBJ2-5; 9 bases fit TRBD2. Germline loops: CDR1 MGHDK, CDR2 SYGVNS. The CDR3 runs to 15 residues. V was pared by 6 bases and J by 5 bases, with 10 bases of the junction left unmatched. The CDR3 spells CASSRGRGGLETQYF. CDR3 in DNA: TGTGCCAGCAGCCGGGGGCGGGGGGGCCTCGAGACCCAGTACTTC.

This clonotype was seen more than once but under ten times. V and J are TRBV20-1 and TRBJ1-1; D call uncertain. Trimming removed 5 bases at V and 4 bases at J, with 11 bases between. Germline V lookup: CDR1 DFQATT, CDR2 SNEGSKA (reference sequence). CDR3 length equals 12 residues. In DNA, the CDR3 is TGCAGTGCTTACTCCAGGAGCACTGAAGCTTTCTTT. It codes for CSAYSRSTEAFF.

This clonotype was counted at least ten times. This chain uses TRBV7-2 with TRBJ2-4, with D hard to call. The ends were cut back, 1 base at V and 0 bases at J, with 10 bases in the middle. Germline V gives CDR1 SGHTA, CDR2 FQGNSA. This CDR3 contains 16 residues. This CDR3 is CASSLDLILAKNIQYF. The CDR3 nucleotides are TGTGCCAGCAGCTTAGATCTGATACTAGCCAAAAACATTCAGTACTTC.

This clonotype has at least ten counts. The gene calls are TRBV7-8 and TRBJ1-1, with D possibly TRBD1 on 5 matching bases. This CDR3 is 13 amino acids long. V was pared by 4 bases and J by 7 bases, with 13 bases between. Germline CDR1 SGHVS, CDR2 FQNEAQ. This CDR3 is CASSSRGTFEAFF. The CDR3 region has the DNA TGTGCCAGCAGCTCACGCGGGACGTTTGAAGCTTTCTTT.

This clonotype showed up many times. The V call is TRBV7-2, the J call TRBJ1-6; D unresolved. Germline V CDR1 and CDR2: SGHTA, FQGNSA. V was shortened by 3 bases and J by 7 bases, with 16 bases between the two germline ends. The CDR3 loop spans 16 amino acids. The CDR3 DNA reads as TGTGCCAGCAGCTTGTGGAACAGCAAAAGCAATTCACCCCTCCACTTT. The encoded protein is CASSLWNSKSNSPLHF.

This clonotype came up a few times. This rearrangement joins TRBV7-3 to TRBJ1-3; 7 bases match TRBD1. Germline loops: CDR1 SGHTA, CDR2 FQGTGA. V shed 0 bases and J 2 bases; nucleotides not matched to a gene: 1. The CDR3 extends over 15 amino acids. The CDR3 nucleotides read TGTGCCAGCAGCTTAACCGGGACAGCTGGAAACACCATATATTTT. As protein: CASSLTGTAGNTIYF.

The chain uses TRBV29-1 and TRBJ1-2, with 7 nucleotides matching TRBD1. The V gene end was trimmed by 4 bases and the J gene end by 3 bases; junction bases not matched to a gene: 11. The CDR3 is 15 amino acids. Germline assignment: CDR1 SQVTM and CDR2 ANQGSEA. The CDR3 protein is CSVGGQMGEDYGYTF. The CDR3 region has the DNA TGCAGCGTTGGGGGACAGATGGGAGAGGACTATGGCTACACCTTC.

This clonotype was observed a few times. This rearrangement joins TRBV28 to TRBJ2-7; 7 bases are shared with TRBD1. Germline CDR1 MDHEN, CDR2 SYDVKM. The CDR3 extends over 12 amino acids. J was trimmed by 12 bases and V by 5 bases; bases with no gene match: 10. The CDR3 protein is CASSGEGQWTYF. In DNA, the CDR3 is TGTGCCAGCAGTGGTGAGGGACAGTGGACGTACTTC.